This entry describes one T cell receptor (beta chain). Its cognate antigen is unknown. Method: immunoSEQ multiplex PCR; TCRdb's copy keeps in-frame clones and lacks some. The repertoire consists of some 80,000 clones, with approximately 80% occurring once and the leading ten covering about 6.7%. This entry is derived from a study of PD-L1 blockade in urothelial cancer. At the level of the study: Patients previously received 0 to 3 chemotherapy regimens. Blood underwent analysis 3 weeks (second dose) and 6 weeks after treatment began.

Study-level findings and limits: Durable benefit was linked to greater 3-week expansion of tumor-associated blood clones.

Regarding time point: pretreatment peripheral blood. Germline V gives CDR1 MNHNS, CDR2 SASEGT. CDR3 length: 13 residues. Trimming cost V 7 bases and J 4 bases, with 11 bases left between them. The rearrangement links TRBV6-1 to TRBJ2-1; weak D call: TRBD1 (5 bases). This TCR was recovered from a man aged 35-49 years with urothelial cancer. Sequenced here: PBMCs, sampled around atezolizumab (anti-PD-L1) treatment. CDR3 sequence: CASTPDRYNEQFF. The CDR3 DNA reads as TGTGCCAGCACCCCCGACAGATACAATGAGCAGTTCTTC.